The 26 T cell receptor beta chains given below trace back to one sample, sequenced in a study of cytomegalovirus exposure and HLA in healthy donors. Both 60 Vbeta primers and 13 Jbeta primers went into the PCR. Data came from immunoSEQ multiplex PCR; TCRdb stores just in-frame clones and leaves some out. Of about 200,000 clones in the sample, 65% to 90% are singletons; the top ten hold over 1.1%. What was sequenced was PBMCs. Every receptor here comes from a girl aged 10 to 17 in good health and CMV-seronegative.

This clone was counted between two and nine times. The chain is built from TRBV4-1 and TRBJ2-2; D is unclear. The germline V gene encodes CDR1 MGHRA and CDR2 YSYEKL. V shed 4 bases and J shed 2 bases, with 8 bases lying between them. The CDR3 runs 14 residues. The CDR3 coding sequence is TGCGCCAGCAGCCTCCCCCTTAACACCGGGGAGCTGTTTTTT. This codes for CASSLPLNTGELFF.

J is TRBJ2-2 and V is TRBV27; D gene unclear. Trimming cost V 7 bases and J 6 bases, with 9 bases left between them. The length of the CDR3 is 12 residues. CDR1 MNHEY and CDR2 SMNVEV come from the germline V gene (reference sequence). The CDR3, as DNA: TGTGCCAGCAAAGTACGGGCCGGGGAGCTGTTTTTT. Protein: CASKVRAGELFF.

This clone was found once. The CDR3 sequence: CASSEQGRSYEQYF. CDR3 nucleotide sequence: TGTGCCAGCAGTGAACAGGGGAGATCCTACGAGCAGTACTTC. This chain connects TRBV6-1 to TRBJ2-7, with D maybe TRBD1 (6 bases). The CDR3 extends over 14 amino acids. CDR1 is MNHNS, CDR2 SASEGT, per germline. Deletions cut 2 bases from V and 1 base from J, with 9 bases between.

The chain employs TRBV2 and TRBJ2-6; TRBD1 is a possible D gene (5 bases). This CDR3 is 15 amino acids long. The germline V gene has CDR1 SNHLY and CDR2 FYNNEI. Trimming stripped 6 bases from V and 0 bases from J, with 9 bases between. The CDR3 DNA follows: TGTGCCAGCAGCCTACAGGACTCTGGGGCCAACGTCCTGACTTTC. This encodes CASSLQDSGANVLTF.

This CDR3 reads CASRQTISGYTF. CDR3 coding DNA: TGTGCCAGCAGACAGACAATTTCGGGCTACACCTTC. V usage is TRBV28 and J usage is TRBJ1-2; D call uncertain. The CDR3 runs to 12 residues. Germline CDR1 and CDR2: MDHEN and SYDVKM. V was cut by 6 bases and J by 8 bases, with 13 bases left in between.

The V gene is TRBV5-4, the J gene TRBJ2-5; D ambiguous. Looked up from germline, CDR1 is SGHNT and CDR2 is YYREEE (reference sequence). V gave up 4 bases and J gave up 0 bases, with 7 bases separating them. CDR3 length equals 13 residues. CDR3 loop: CASSPVDQETQYF. CDR3 sequence (DNA): TGTGCCAGCAGCCCCGTTGACCAAGAGACCCAGTACTTC.

V is TRBV11-3 and J is TRBJ2-7; D might be TRBD1 (6 bases). Germline V gene sequence: CDR1 SGHNT, CDR2 YENEEA. Trimming took 0 bases from V and 6 from J, leaving 24 bases between them. The length of the CDR3 is 18 residues. CDR3 in amino acids: CASSLEGLAGTSPCEQYF. In DNA form, the CDR3 reads TGTGCCAGCAGCTTAGAGGGTTTAGCCGGGACAAGCCCTTGCGAGCAGTACTTC.

The J gene is TRBJ2-5, the V gene TRBV7-2, with no clear D. With 5 bases removed from V and 5 bases from J, the gap between germline ends came to 9 bases. This CDR3 comprises 12 residues. Germline-derived CDR1 and CDR2 are SGHTA and FQGNSA. CDR3 loop: CASSPNEETQYF. DNA for the CDR3: TGTGCCAGCAGCCCCAACGAGGAGACCCAGTACTTC.

This clone was counted once. The chain carries TRBV28 and TRBJ1-4; 7 positions match TRBD1. V lost 5 bases, J lost 9 bases, and 12 bases stayed unmatched. The CDR3 is 15 amino acids. The germline gives CDR1 MDHEN, CDR2 SYDVKM. This chain's CDR3 is CASSPTSTGYQKLFF. The CDR3 nucleotides are TGTGCCAGCAGTCCGACTTCGACAGGGTACCAAAAACTGTTTTTT.

The gene calls are TRBV10-2 and TRBJ1-1; 8 bases line up with TRBD1. V lost 2 bases, J lost 5 bases, and 1 base stayed unmatched. The germline V gene has CDR1 WSHSY and CDR2 SAAADI. The CDR3 covers 13 residues. CDR3 sequence (DNA): TGCGCCAGCAGTGAGACAGGGGGGACTGAAGCTTTCTTT. It is translated as CASSETGGTEAFF.

This clone has more than one count but fewer than ten. The chain couples TRBV5-4 to TRBJ1-1, with a possible D match to TRBD1 (5 bases). The germline gives CDR1 SGHNT, CDR2 YYREEE (reference sequence). Deletions cut 3 bases from V and 1 base from J, with 10 bases between. The CDR3 is 14 amino acids. CDR3 DNA sequence: TGTGCCAGCAGCTGGGGCCAGGGGAACACTGAAGCTTTCTTT. Its translation: CASSWGQGNTEAFF.

The gene calls are TRBV30 and TRBJ1-4; the D is unclear. V lost 0 bases and J 8 bases, leaving 4 bases between the germline ends. Germline CDR1 reads GTSNPN; CDR2 reads SVGIG (reference sequence). The CDR3 covers 11 residues. CDR3 sequence reads: CAWSVREKLFF. CDR3 in DNA: TGTGCCTGGAGTGTACGGGAAAAACTGTTTTTT.

The chain is built from TRBV27 and TRBJ1-5, with 11 bases lining up with TRBD1. Germline trimming cut 2 bases from V and 7 bases from J; bases unmatched to any gene: 4. The length of the CDR3 is 15 residues. Germline V gene lookup returns CDR1 MNHEY and CDR2 SMNVEV (reference sequence). The CDR3 spells CASSLGTGGWQPQHF. CDR3 sequence (DNA): TGTGCCAGCAGTTTAGGGACAGGGGGTTGGCAGCCCCAGCATTTT.

The chain combines TRBV2 with TRBJ1-3; 7 bases match TRBD1. V gave up 6 bases and J gave up 2 bases; unmatched junction bases: 7. CDR1 and CDR2 (germline): SNHLY, FYNNEI. This CDR3 has 15 residues. The CDR3 coding sequence is TGTGCCAGCAGCATTGACAGGGTGACTGGAAACACCATATATTTT. This sequence encodes CASSIDRVTGNTIYF.

The rearrangement links TRBV6-5 to TRBJ1-2; 9 nucleotides line up with TRBD1. CDR3 size: 13 residues. V shed 6 bases, J shed 7 bases, and the junction held 6 bases outside the gene matches. The germline V gene has CDR1 MNHEY and CDR2 SVGAGI. As DNA, the CDR3 is TGTGCCAGCAGGACCGGGACAGGGCTTGGCTACACCTTC. Translated, it gives CASRTGTGLGYTF.

V gene TRBV19 combines with J gene TRBJ2-2; D remains ambiguous. CDR1 is LNHDA and CDR2 is SQIVND in the germline V gene (reference sequence). The CDR3 contains 14 residues. Trimming stripped 2 bases from V and 4 bases from J, with 8 bases between. For the CDR3, the DNA is TGTGCCAGTAGTATAAGAGGAAGCACCGGGGAGCTGTTTTTT. Protein sequence: CASSIRGSTGELFF.

The chain is built from TRBV5-4 and TRBJ2-5, with a weak D call TRBD1 (7 bases). CDR1 is SGHNT and CDR2 is YYREEE in the germline V gene (reference sequence). Trimming removed 1 base at V and 5 bases at J, with 12 bases between. The CDR3 is made up of 14 amino acids. The CDR3 sequence is CASSLTGEVETQYF. The CDR3 DNA reads as TGTGCCAGCAGCTTGACAGGGGAGGTCGAGACCCAGTACTTC. Filled out from reference TRBV5-4 and TRBJ2-5, the complete variable domain reads ETGVTQSPTHLIKTRGQQVTLRCSSQSGHNTVSWYQQALGQGPQFIFQYYREEENGRGNFPPRFSGLQFPNYSSELNVNALELDDSALYLCASSLTGEVETQYFGPGTRLLVL.

This chain links TRBV27 with TRBJ2-7; tentative D call: TRBD2 (6 bases). The CDR3 length is 14 residues. Germline lookup yields CDR1 MNHEY and CDR2 SMNVEV (reference sequence). The ends were cut back, 5 bases at V and 4 bases at J, with 15 bases in the middle. The CDR3 region is CASSPTPLAYEQYF. CDR3 DNA: TGTGCCAGCAGTCCGACCCCCCTAGCGTACGAGCAGTACTTC.

The chain employs TRBV5-6 and TRBJ2-2; 10 bases match TRBD2. The CDR3 has 17 residues. With 4 bases clipped from V and 6 bases from J, the junction kept 12 bases outside the gene matches. Germline V gene data show CDR1 as SGHDT and CDR2 as YYEEEE. CDR3 protein: CASSRRGSGRSAGELFF. In DNA form, the CDR3 reads TGTGCCAGCAGCAGGAGGGGTAGCGGGAGGTCGGCCGGGGAGCTGTTTTTT.

The rearrangement joins TRBV28 to TRBJ1-1; no definite D call. Per the germline V gene, CDR1 is MDHEN and CDR2 is SYDVKM. The V end was cut by 1 base, the J end by 0 bases, with 6 bases between. This CDR3 contains 14 residues. CDR3 sequence (DNA): TGTGCCAGCAGTTTATTCAAATTGAACACTGAAGCTTTCTTT. It yields the protein CASSLFKLNTEAFF. The variable domain in full, with the rest retrieved from reference TRBV28 and TRBJ1-1, is DVKVTQSSRYLVKRTGEKVFLECVQDMDHENMFWYRQDPGLGLRLIYFSYDVKMKEKGDIPEGYSVSREKKERFSLILESASTNQTSMYLCASSLFKLNTEAFFGQGTRLTVV.

This chain connects TRBV7-2 to TRBJ2-7; 7 positions match TRBD1. The germline V gene has CDR1 SGHTA and CDR2 FQGNSA. The CDR3 length is 17 residues. With 6 bases clipped from V and 0 bases from J, the junction kept 14 bases outside the gene matches. CDR3 bases: TGTGCCAGCAGTACTAGAGGGACAGTCGGTCCCTCCTACGAGCAGTACTTC. Its translation is CASSTRGTVGPSYEQYF.

This clone appeared a few times. The gene calls are TRBV10-3 and TRBJ1-2; 8 positions match TRBD1. Germline CDR1 and CDR2: ENHRY and SYGVKD. This CDR3 region has 12 residues. V shed 7 bases and J 12 bases; nucleotides not matched to a gene: 10. CDR3 DNA sequence: TGTGCCATCAACCCAGGGGGCGCCGTCAACACCTTC. Its translation: CAINPGGAVNTF.

J is TRBJ1-2 and V is TRBV4-1, with D possibly TRBD1 on 5 matching bases. With 1 base removed from V and 7 bases from J, the gap between germline ends came to 10 bases. The CDR3 totals 13 residues. CDR1 MGHRA and CDR2 YSYEKL come from the germline V gene. CDR3 DNA: TGCGCCAGCAGCCAAGTGGGGGGTTTTGGCTACACCTTC. Its protein is CASSQVGGFGYTF.

J is TRBJ2-3 and V is TRBV19, with D perhaps TRBD1 (6 bases). Germline CDR1 reads LNHDA; CDR2 reads SQIVND (reference sequence). V was clipped by 5 bases and J by 5 bases, with 23 bases between them. The CDR3 has 17 residues. Here the CDR3 DNA reads TGTGCCAGTAGTCCCCGCCCCAGGGGCGCTAAGGGAGATACGCAGTATTTT. Its translation: CASSPRPRGAKGDTQYF. The full variable domain, in which reference TRBV19 and TRBJ2-3 provide the parts outside the CDR3, is DGGITQSPKYLFRKEGQNVTLSCEQNLNHDAMYWYRQDPGQGLRLIYYSQIVNDFQKGDIAEGYSVSREKKESFPLTVTSAQKNPTAFYLCASSPRPRGAKGDTQYFGPGTRLTVL.

About this clone itself: This CDR3 is also generated by other DNA sequences in the sample. This chain links TRBV7-9 with TRBJ2-7; D gene ambiguous. The CDR3 runs to 12 residues. V was cut by 2 bases and J by 2 bases, with 4 bases left in between. CDR1 is SEHNR, CDR2 FQNEAQ, per germline (reference sequence). The CDR3 protein is CASSLLPYEQYF. CDR3 nucleotides: TGTGCCAGCAGCTTACTTCCCTACGAGCAGTACTTC. The whole variable domain, filled in from reference TRBV7-9 and TRBJ2-7, reads DTGVSQNPRHKITKRGQNVTFRCDPISEHNRLYWYRQTLGQGPEFLTYFQNEAQLEKSRLLSDRFSAERPKGSFSTLEIQRTEQGDSAMYLCASSLLPYEQYFGPGTRLTVT.

This chain links TRBV14 with TRBJ2-5; the D is unclear. CDR3 length: 15 residues. The germline V gene encodes CDR1 SGHDN and CDR2 FVKESK. With 1 base removed from V and 1 base from J, the gap between germline ends came to 10 bases. The CDR3 spells CASSQGVGPQETQYF. Written as DNA, the CDR3 is TGTGCCAGCAGCCAAGGGGTGGGCCCCCAAGAGACCCAGTACTTC.